This paragraph covers one TCR beta chain sequence. Patients at the Seattle site were enrolled during active infection and followed longitudinally. V gave up 7 bases and J gave up 8 bases, with 18 bases separating them. Germline V CDR1 and CDR2: MDHEN, SYDVKM. The length of the CDR3 is 15 residues. Source study methods: Scientists estimated how many nucleated cells there were by amplifying reference gene primers. The method was immunoSEQ multiplex PCR; TCRdb's version includes in-frame clones alone and lacks a portion of them. D and trimming were read from the DNA, whereas the V and J calls and clone size are those reported in that table. The sample holds approximately 110,000 clones, 75% to 90% seen once. The data were obtained in a study of blood T cell repertoires in COVID-19. Study-level background: COVID-19 samples, acute and convalescent, were from the United States, Italy and Spain.

The sequenced sample consisted of peripheral blood. This TCR was recovered from an elderly woman with COVID-19, enrolled during active disease. This chain links TRBV28 with TRBJ1-6; possibly TRBD1 for D (6 bases). CDR3 coding DNA: TGTGCCAGCAATATAATGGGACAAGGATATTCACCCCTCCACTTT. This sequence encodes CASNIMGQGYSPLHF.